One and the same sample provided the 9 T cell receptor beta chains below, sequenced in a study of molecular identifiers for immune sequencing clone quantification. TCRdb re-derived calls from the PCR reads in MiXCR, one entry per CDR3 protein. Here the sample spans about 640,000 distinct CDR3 sequences, 20% being singletons. Sequences were obtained from naive CD8+ T cells from blood, with Jurkat cell RNA spiked in. This sample's subset: FACS-sorted CD8+CD4-CCR7+CD45RA+ naive T cells. The receptors come from a human donor in good health. Some libraries in this study had Jurkat cell RNA spiked in.

At least ten counts were recorded for this clonotype. The chain links TRBV13 to TRBJ2-3; D is uncertain. The germline V and J ends were trimmed by 2 bases and 5 bases, with 20 bases remaining between them. The germline V gene encodes CDR1 PRHDT and CDR2 FYEKMQ (reference sequence). The CDR3 runs to 17 residues. CDR3 in DNA: TGTGCCAGCAGCTTAAGGCTGAGTGCATCCCCAGGAGATACGCAGTATTTT. It translates to CASSLRLSASPGDTQYF.

In this sample, this clonotype turned up many times. The chain links TRBV7-2 to TRBJ2-7; tentative D call: TRBD1 (5 bases). Trimming took off 1 base at V and 7 bases at J, with 11 bases between the two ends. The germline V gene encodes CDR1 SGHTA and CDR2 FQGNSA. The CDR3 sequence is 13 residues long. CDR3: CASSLEVGREQYF. The CDR3 nucleotides read TGTGCCAGCAGCTTAGAAGTGGGGCGGGAGCAGTACTTC.

The sample holds many counts of this clonotype. The V gene is TRBV4-3, the J gene TRBJ1-1; 10 nucleotides align to TRBD1. The CDR3 is 17 amino acids. The germline CDR1 and CDR2 sequences are LGHNA and YSLEER. Trimming took 0 bases from V and 2 from J; bases not matched to a gene: 6. CDR3 sequence reads: CASSQESGTGVNTEAFF. CDR3 sequence (DNA): TGCGCCAGCAGCCAAGAGAGCGGGACAGGGGTTAACACTGAAGCTTTCTTT.

With regard to this clonotype: Relative to the germline gene, one junction end is altered; a read error may explain this. The rearrangement joins TRBV6-5 to TRBJ1-4; D unclear. This CDR3 spans 15 amino acids. Germline V gene lookup returns CDR1 MNHEY and CDR2 SVGAGI. In nucleotides, the CDR3 is TGTGCCAACAGTTACTCGACCGGTGGGTCCGGAAAACTGTTTTTT. This codes for CANSYSTGGSGKLFF.

The CDR3 DNA sequence: TGTGCCAGCAGCCAAGTAGGCGGCAGGGCTATCTATGGCTACACCTTC. Its translation: CASSQVGGRAIYGYTF. This chain connects TRBV14 to TRBJ1-2; maybe TRBD1 (5 bases). The germline V and J ends were trimmed by 1 base and 4 bases, with 16 bases remaining between them. This CDR3 region has 16 residues. From germline, CDR1 is SGHDN and CDR2 FVKESK.

This clonotype showed up many times. The gene calls are TRBV30 and TRBJ2-7; 8 nucleotides align to TRBD1. Germline loops: CDR1 GTSNPN, CDR2 SVGIG (reference sequence). The CDR3 extends over 13 amino acids. Trimming at V came to 3 bases and at J to 0 bases, leaving 1 base not matched to a gene. CDR3 DNA: TGTGCCTGGAGAGACAGGGGCTCCTACGAGCAGTACTTC. This translates into CAWRDRGSYEQYF.

As to this clonotype: Being one base from a much bigger clone, this may be a read error. CDR3 coding DNA: TGCGCCAGCAGCCAATACGGTGGTAGTAATAGTAGGGAGCAGTACTTC. It yields the protein CASSQYGGSNSREQYF. The rearrangement links TRBV4-1 to TRBJ2-7, with D unresolved. Between the trimmed V and J ends, which lost 2 bases and 7 bases, there was a span of 21 bases. The germline gives CDR1 MGHRA, CDR2 YSYEKL. The CDR3 runs to 16 residues.

In regard to this clonotype: This may arise from a read error, as a much more abundant clone is one base away. A read error is likely, as this CDR3 ends without the conserved phenylalanine or tryptophan. V usage is TRBV6-2 or TRBV6-3 and J usage is TRBJ1-5; D uncertain. Between the trimmed V and J ends, which lost 6 bases and 7 bases, there was a span of 10 bases. Germline values: CDR1 MNHEY, CDR2 SVGEGT. This CDR3 is built from 12 residues. The CDR3 bases are TGTGCCAGCAGCTGGGTACGGCAGCCCCAGCATCTT. Protein product: CASSWVRQPQHL.

This chain joins TRBV20-1 and TRBJ2-7, with D possibly being TRBD1 or TRBD2 (5 bases each). The CDR3 covers 12 residues. V gave up 3 bases and J gave up 3 bases, with 9 bases separating them. Germline CDR1 is DFQATT and CDR2 is SNEGSKA (reference sequence). CDR3 protein: CSASRGDYEQYF. CDR3 DNA sequence: TGCAGTGCTAGTAGAGGGGACTACGAGCAGTACTTC.